Each of the 5 T cell receptor beta chains below was sequenced from the same sample in a study of CD8 T cells in ankylosing spondylitis. Antigens of these TCRs are unknown. One entry per CDR3 protein, called by TCRdb with MiXCR from the 5' RACE reads. The top ten clones hold 1% of a sample with 400,000 to 450,000 distinct CDR3 sequences, approximately 17% of them seen once. Study-level results: Ankylosing spondylitis blood seemed to carry a telltale TCR beta motif made of several highly homologous variants.

The sequencing sample was made of blood, either unsorted or a sorted T cell fraction (not recorded which). The receptors stem from a male donor with ankylosing spondylitis.

The table lists this clonotype with a count of one. This may stem from a read error, because a much larger clone lies one nucleotide away. The V gene is TRBV6-5, the J gene TRBJ1-4, with 8 bases that match TRBD1. This CDR3 region has 16 residues. Germline CDR1 is MNHEY and CDR2 is SVGAGI. The CDR3 protein is CASSYSRGQGNEKLYF. The CDR3 DNA reads TGTGCCAGCAGTTACTCGAGAGGACAGGGAAATGAAAAACTGTATTTT.

Comment on this clonotype: At one boundary the junction diverges from the germline segment, which might be a read error. In nucleotides, the CDR3 is TGTGCCAGCAGCCAAGGTCCCCTAGCGGGAGGGCTGAACTTC. Its protein product is CASSQGPLAGGLNF. This rearrangement joins TRBV3-1 to TRBJ2-7, with 12 positions matching TRBD2. This CDR3 contains 14 residues. Germline values: CDR1 LGHDT, CDR2 YNNKEL (reference sequence).

The chain employs TRBV12-3 or TRBV12-4 and TRBJ2-5; 14 nucleotides agree with TRBD2. The CDR3 is 15 amino acids. The junction had 2 bases not matched to a gene; V was cut back by 3 bases and J by 5 bases. The CDR3 region is CASSLGLAGAETQYF. CDR3 in DNA: TGTGCCAGCAGTTTGGGACTAGCGGGGGCGGAGACCCAGTACTTC.

This clonotype was seen a handful of times. This sequence joins TRBV6-2 or TRBV6-3 and TRBJ2-2, with TRBD2 matching 8 bases. The V gene end was trimmed by 2 bases and the J gene end by 3 bases; junction bases not matched to a gene: 8. The CDR3 is made up of 17 amino acids. Germline CDR1 and CDR2: MNHEY and SVGEGT. CDR3 sequence reads: CASSYTPGGRDTGELFF. The DNA of the CDR3 is TGTGCCAGCAGTTACACTCCGGGAGGGCGCGACACCGGGGAGCTGTTTTTT.

This chain joins TRBV20-1 and TRBJ2-2, with TRBD1 matching over 9 bases. The CDR3 covers 13 residues. In germline, CDR1 is DFQATT, CDR2 SNEGSKA (reference sequence). With 6 bases clipped from V and 7 bases from J, the junction kept 6 bases outside the gene matches. CDR3 region: CSALGQGFGELFF. As DNA, the CDR3 is TGCAGTGCCCTCGGACAGGGGTTCGGGGAGCTGTTTTTT.